A single sample is the source of the 25 T cell receptor beta chains below, sequenced in a study of blood T cell repertoires in COVID-19 (dated by TCRdb to the early 2020s). Receptors were amplified or captured by the immunoSEQ multiplex PCR assay. Held by TCRdb, this immuneACCESS table contains in-frame sequences only and omits some clones. Under half of the omission traces to an unresolved V gene where checked; the cause of the rest is unknown. The sample records 150,000 to 200,000 clones, 90% of which are singletons. The top ten clonotypes cover roughly a sixth of the sample. The sample consisted of peripheral blood. The receptors originated from a man aged 55 to 69 with active or convalescent COVID-19.

This chain links TRBV9 with TRBJ2-2, with 8 bases that match TRBD2. The CDR3 loop spans 15 amino acids. CDR1 is SGDLS and CDR2 is YYNGEE in the germline V gene. J lost 8 bases, V lost 0 bases, and 6 bases had no gene match. The CDR3 sequence is CASSVGGLVSGELFF. CDR3 sequence (DNA): TGTGCCAGCAGCGTAGGGGGACTAGTCAGTGGGGAGCTGTTTTTT.

The V gene is TRBV10-3, the J gene TRBJ1-2, with D tentatively TRBD1 (5 bases). Per the germline V gene, CDR1 is ENHRY and CDR2 is SYGVKD. The CDR3 totals 15 residues. Trimming stripped 4 bases from V and 3 bases from J, with 15 bases between. The CDR3 region has the DNA TGTGCCATCAGTGTTGGGGCTCTGAAAGACTATGGCTACACCTTC. It yields the protein CAISVGALKDYGYTF.

CDR3 sequence (DNA): TGCAGCGCCCGGGACAGGGAGAATTCACCCCTCCACTTT. Protein sequence: CSARDRENSPLHF. The chain recombines TRBV29-1 with TRBJ1-6; 9 positions match TRBD1. In germline, CDR1 is SQVTM, CDR2 ANQGSEA. Trimming cost V 7 bases and J 7 bases; bases outside gene matches: 5. The CDR3 sequence is 13 residues long.

This clone came up a few times. The chain recombines TRBV2 with TRBJ1-5; D possibly corresponds to TRBD1 (5 bases). Looked up from germline, CDR1 is SNHLY and CDR2 is FYNNEI. The CDR3 has 14 residues. Trimming pared 5 bases from V and 0 bases from J, leaving 8 bases between. The CDR3 bases are TGTGCCAGCAGTTGGACACTTAGCAATCAGCCCCAGCATTTT. It encodes CASSWTLSNQPQHF.

V is TRBV18 and J is TRBJ1-2, with D uncertain. The CDR3 loop spans 16 amino acids. Looked up from germline, CDR1 is KGHSH and CDR2 is LQKENI. The V end lost 2 bases, the J end lost 2 bases, and 15 bases lay between the germline ends. CDR3 sequence (DNA): TGTGCCAGCTCACCATACGCGGCTGATGTAAACTATGGCTACACCTTC. Translating it yields CASSPYAADVNYGYTF.

The chain uses TRBV6-5 and TRBJ1-2; 8 bases line up with TRBD1. Germline lookup yields CDR1 MNHEY and CDR2 SVGAGI. The CDR3 is 16 residues long. The V and J ends lost 0 bases and 0 bases, in that order; junction bases with no gene match: 3. Here the CDR3 reads CASSYSGQGANYGYTF. As DNA, the CDR3 is TGTGCCAGCAGTTACTCAGGACAGGGCGCTAACTATGGCTACACCTTC.

J is TRBJ1-2 and V is TRBV19, with D possibly matching TRBD1 (5 bases). The CDR3 has 14 residues. Germline V CDR1 and CDR2: LNHDA, SQIVND (reference sequence). V was cut by 3 bases and J by 7 bases, with 15 bases left in between. As DNA, the CDR3 is TGTGCCAGTAGTATGGCAGGGACTCAGCCTGGCTACACCTTC. Translating it yields CASSMAGTQPGYTF.

The chain has TRBV5-6 and TRBJ1-1; a possible D gene is TRBD1 (6 bases). The CDR3 totals 12 residues. The germline V and J ends were trimmed by 6 bases and 7 bases, with 13 bases remaining between them. The V gene's germline CDR1 is SGHDT and CDR2 YYEEEE. The chain's CDR3 is CASTRRGNEAFF. The CDR3, as DNA: TGTGCCAGCACTCGAAGGGGGAATGAAGCTTTCTTT.

The gene calls are TRBV19 and TRBJ2-1, with TRBD2 identical over 7 bases. The length of the CDR3 is 15 residues. Trimming took 6 bases from V and 9 from J; bases not matched to a gene: 14. Germline lookup yields CDR1 LNHDA and CDR2 SQIVND (reference sequence). CDR3 coding DNA: TGTGCCAGTAGGGGGAAGAAACTAGCGTCGAGTGAGCAGTTCTTC. Translated, it gives CASRGKKLASSEQFF.

CDR3 nucleotides: TGTGCCAGCAGCCAGTCCGGGACAGGGGTTGAAAAACTGTTTTTT. This gives the protein CASSQSGTGVEKLFF. This chain connects TRBV3-1 (or the pseudogene TRBV3-2) to TRBJ1-4; 10 nucleotides align to TRBD1. The CDR3 is 15 residues long. Germline loops: CDR1 LGHDT, CDR2 YNNKEL (reference sequence). V lost 3 bases and J lost 7; bases outside the gene matches: 5.

V and J are TRBV5-1 and TRBJ1-1; 7 nucleotides match TRBD1. From germline, CDR1 is SGHRS and CDR2 YFSETQ. The CDR3 has 15 amino acids. J was trimmed by 9 bases and V by 2 bases; bases with no gene match: 13. CDR3 region: CASSFIRGRTAQAFF. The CDR3 DNA reads TGCGCCAGCAGCTTTATTAGGGGGCGCACAGCCCAAGCTTTCTTT.

J is TRBJ1-2 and V is TRBV7-9, with 7 bases identical to TRBD1. The V segment lost 1 base and the J segment 6 bases; nucleotides outside the gene matches: 5. CDR1 and CDR2 (germline): SEHNR, FQNEAQ (reference sequence). This CDR3 has 14 residues. CDR3 in amino acids: CASSLGDRVNGYTF. CDR3 sequence (DNA): TGTGCCAGCAGCTTAGGTGACAGGGTCAATGGCTACACCTTC.

The chain employs TRBV27 and TRBJ1-2; TRBD1 matches 7 bases. V gave up 5 bases and J gave up 2 bases; unmatched junction bases: 11. CDR3 length equals 16 residues. Germline CDR1 and CDR2: MNHEY and SMNVEV (reference sequence). DNA of the CDR3: TGTGCCAGCAGTACAGGGGCGGACAGACCGAACTATGGCTACACCTTC. This codes for CASSTGADRPNYGYTF.

The chain carries TRBV12-3 or TRBV12-4 and TRBJ2-1; D is unresolved. CDR3 length: 11 residues. Trimming removed 3 bases from V and 9 bases from J, with 6 bases in between. The CDR3 DNA sequence: TGTGCCAGCAGTTTTTGGGCTGAGCAGTTCTTC. As protein: CASSFWAEQFF.

This chain links TRBV3-1 (or the pseudogene TRBV3-2) with TRBJ2-5, with a possible D match to TRBD2 (5 bases). The CDR3 is 15 amino acids. Between the trimmed V and J ends, which lost 4 bases and 5 bases, there was a span of 17 bases. The V gene's germline CDR1 is LGHDT and CDR2 YNNKEL (reference sequence). CDR3 bases: TGTGCCAGCAGCCTAAACCCGGAGGCGGTGGAGACCCAGTACTTC. As protein: CASSLNPEAVETQYF.

The genes are TRBV29-1 and TRBJ2-1, with 7 nucleotides matching TRBD1. CDR1 SQVTM and CDR2 ANQGSEA come from the germline V gene. Trimming removed 0 bases from V and 3 bases from J; junction bases left unmatched: 2. The CDR3 has 14 residues. The CDR3 reads CSVEDRQGYNEQFF. The CDR3 nucleotides are TGCAGCGTTGAAGACCGACAGGGCTACAATGAGCAGTTCTTC.

This sequence joins TRBV7-7 and TRBJ1-5; D possibly corresponds to TRBD1 (6 bases). V was cut by 1 base and J by 0 bases, with 22 bases left in between. CDR3 length: 20 amino acids. Germline V gene sequence: CDR1 SSHAT, CDR2 FNYEAQ (reference sequence). CDR3 DNA sequence: TGTGCCAGCAGCTTAGACGGGACACTTCAAAAAGGACATAGCAATCAGCCCCAGCATTTT. It is translated as CASSLDGTLQKGHSNQPQHF.

The chain carries TRBV7-6 and TRBJ2-6, with TRBD1 matching 7 bases. The CDR3 runs to 16 residues. With V trimmed by 0 bases and J by 2 bases, 1 base remained unmatched. Germline V gives CDR1 SGHVS, CDR2 FNYEAQ. The CDR3 DNA reads as TGTGCCAGCAGCTTAGCAACAGGGGCTGGGGCCAACGTCCTGACTTTC. This translates into CASSLATGAGANVLTF.

This clone was detected a few times. The rearrangement uses TRBV2 and TRBJ1-5; D is unclear. CDR1 and CDR2 (germline): SNHLY, FYNNEI. The germline V and J ends were trimmed by 8 bases and 1 base, with 9 bases remaining between them. CDR3 length equals 13 residues. As DNA, the CDR3 is TGTGCCAGCGGTGTCAGGAGCAATCAGCCCCAGCATTTT. It yields the protein CASGVRSNQPQHF.

The chain recombines TRBV25-1 with TRBJ2-7; tentative D call: TRBD1 (5 bases). This CDR3 comprises 15 residues. V lost 1 base to trimming and J lost 0 bases, with 10 bases between them. Germline V gene data show CDR1 as MGHDK and CDR2 as SYGVNS. The CDR3 loop is CASSESDTSSYEQYF. The CDR3 nucleotides are TGTGCCAGCAGTGAATCGGACACCTCCTCCTACGAGCAGTACTTC.

The rearrangement uses TRBV5-1 and TRBJ2-5, with D unresolved. The CDR3 extends over 14 amino acids. V gave up 4 bases and J gave up 5 bases, with 15 bases separating them. Germline values: CDR1 SGHRS, CDR2 YFSETQ. CDR3 sequence (DNA): TGCGCCAGCAGCCAATCGGTGTGGTTGGAGACCCAGTACTTC. Its translation is CASSQSVWLETQYF.

This chain joins TRBV10-1 and TRBJ2-3; the D gene is possibly TRBD2 (5 bases). Trimming shortened V by 4 bases and J by 0 bases, and 5 bases separated the two germline ends. CDR1 and CDR2 (germline): WNHNN, SYGVQD (reference sequence). This CDR3 is 13 amino acids long. DNA for the CDR3: TGCGCCAGCAGTGGGACTAGCACAGATACGCAGTATTTT. Encoded protein: CASSGTSTDTQYF.

In its sample, this clone was seen once. This chain links TRBV7-9 with TRBJ1-2; TRBD1 matches at 9 bases. Trimming removed 1 base from V and 4 bases from J; junction bases left unmatched: 7. Germline V gene lookup returns CDR1 SEHNR and CDR2 FQNEAQ (reference sequence). There are 16 residues in the CDR3. Here the CDR3 DNA reads TGTGCCAGCAGCTTAGAGACAGGGGGTTGGAGCTATGGCTACACCTTC. Protein product: CASSLETGGWSYGYTF.

As concerns this clone: At one end the junction does not follow the germline gene, possibly because of a read error. As DNA, the CDR3 is TGTGCCAACAGCCCGCCGCGTTTTACGAGGACAGGGGGCCATAATGGCTACACCTTC. Amino acid sequence: CANSPPRFTRTGGHNGYTF. The chain couples TRBV5-8 to TRBJ1-2; 11 bases map to TRBD1. This CDR3 is built from 19 residues. Germline CDR1 reads SGHTS; CDR2 reads YDEGEE.

V is TRBV19 and J is TRBJ2-3, with D unresolved. Germline V CDR1 and CDR2: LNHDA, SQIVND (reference sequence). Between the trimmed V and J ends, which lost 0 bases and 0 bases, there was a span of 7 bases. This CDR3 has 15 residues. CDR3 protein: CASSIDGASTDTQYF. The CDR3 DNA reads TGTGCCAGTAGTATAGACGGAGCTAGCACAGATACGCAGTATTTT.